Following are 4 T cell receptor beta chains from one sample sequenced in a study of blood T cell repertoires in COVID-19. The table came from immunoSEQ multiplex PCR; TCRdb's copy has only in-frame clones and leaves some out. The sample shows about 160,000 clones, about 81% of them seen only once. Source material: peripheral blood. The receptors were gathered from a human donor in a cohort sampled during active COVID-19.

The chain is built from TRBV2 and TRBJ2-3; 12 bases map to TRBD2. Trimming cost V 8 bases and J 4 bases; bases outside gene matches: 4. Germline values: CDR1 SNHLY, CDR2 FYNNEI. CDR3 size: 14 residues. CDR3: CASSSGRESDTQYF. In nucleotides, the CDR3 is TGTGCCAGCTCTAGCGGGAGGGAATCAGATACGCAGTATTTT.

CDR3 region: CASSLTGRNEQYF. CDR3 in DNA: TGTGCCAGCAGTCTGACAGGAAGGAACGAGCAGTACTTC. The rearrangement uses TRBV6-2 or TRBV6-3 and TRBJ2-7, with D possibly being TRBD1 (6 bases). Between the trimmed V and J ends, which lost 5 bases and 5 bases, there was a span of 13 bases. Germline CDR1 and CDR2: MNHEY and SVGEGT. The CDR3 is made up of 13 amino acids.

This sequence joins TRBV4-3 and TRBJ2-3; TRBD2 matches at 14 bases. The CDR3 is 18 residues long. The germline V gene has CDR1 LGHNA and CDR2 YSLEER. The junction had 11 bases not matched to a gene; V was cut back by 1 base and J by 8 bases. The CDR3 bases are TGCGCCAGCAGCCAAGCCCTCCAGGGACTAGCGGGAGCCGGTACGCAGTATTTT. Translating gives CASSQALQGLAGAGTQYF.

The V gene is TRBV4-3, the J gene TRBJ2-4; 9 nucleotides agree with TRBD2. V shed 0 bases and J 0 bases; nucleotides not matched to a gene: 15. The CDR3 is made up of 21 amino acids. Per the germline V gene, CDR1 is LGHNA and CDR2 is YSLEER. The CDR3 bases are TGCGCCAGCAGCCAAGATAGTGGCGGGAGGGCCAAAGAGCCAGCCAAAAACATTCAGTACTTC. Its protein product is CASSQDSGGRAKEPAKNIQYF.